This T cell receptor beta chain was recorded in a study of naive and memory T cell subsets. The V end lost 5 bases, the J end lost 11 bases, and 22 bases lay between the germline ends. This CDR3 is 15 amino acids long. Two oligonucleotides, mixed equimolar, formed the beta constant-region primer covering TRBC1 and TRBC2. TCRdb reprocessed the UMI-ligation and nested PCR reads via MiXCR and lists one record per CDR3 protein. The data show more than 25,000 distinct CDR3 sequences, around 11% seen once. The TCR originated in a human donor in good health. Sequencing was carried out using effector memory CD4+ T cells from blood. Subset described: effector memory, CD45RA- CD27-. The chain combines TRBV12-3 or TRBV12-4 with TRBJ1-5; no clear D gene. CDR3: CASSRQVRFGVSQHF. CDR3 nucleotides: TGTGCCAGCAGTCGCCAGGTCCGGTTCGGGGTGTCCCAGCATTTT.